The clone carrying this T cell receptor beta chain was picked up many times. The antigen remains undetermined. Trimming pared 1 base from V and 7 bases from J, leaving 17 bases between. Germline CDR1 is DFQATT and CDR2 is SNEGSKA (reference sequence). The CDR3 is 15 residues long. This sample stems from a study of response to subunit inactivated influenza vaccine. Study-level findings and limits: Few new T cells, the authors suggested, are recruited by each seasonal influenza vaccination.

A single record per CDR3 protein comes from TCRdb applying MiXCR to the RT-PCR reads. The data contain about 530,000 distinct CDR3 sequences, about 11% of them singletons. The sequences come from PBMCs from blood, collected on the day of vaccination. The TCR was taken from a man aged 45-65 years who received an inactivated influenza vaccine. The chain employs TRBV20-1 and TRBJ2-1; no clear D. This chain's CDR3 is CSARVYGGLRNEQFF. Written as DNA, the CDR3 is TGCAGTGCTAGAGTGTATGGCGGCCTCCGAAATGAGCAGTTCTTC.